At least ten counts were recorded for the clone carrying this T cell receptor (beta chain). The TCRbeta library incorporated unique molecular identifiers. MiXCR was run by TCRdb on the PCR reads, yielding one entry per CDR3 protein. The sample has about 610,000 distinct CDR3 sequences, roughly 10% seen once. The CDR3 runs to 13 residues. CDR1 is KGHDR, CDR2 SFDVKD, per germline. V lost 6 bases to trimming and J lost 8 bases, with 13 bases between them. The sample comes from a study of T-cell reconstitution after alpha-beta-depleted transplantation in children. This clonotype was obtained from a human donor who donated a stem cell graft to a child with acute myeloid leukemia. The V gene is TRBV24-1, the J gene TRBJ2-1; D may correspond to TRBD1 or TRBD2 (5 bases each). This sample comprised PBMCs from the stem cell graft donor, obtained from the stem cell graft. As DNA, the CDR3 is TGTGCCACCAGTTCAGGGAGTAAGGATGAGCAGTTCTTC. Translating it yields CATSSGSKDEQFF.